Following are 14 T cell receptor beta chains from one sample sequenced in a study of identical twins (dated by TCRdb to about 2016). Libraries were constructed by 5' RACE. Sequenced on an Illumina HiSeq 2000. The public reads were quality trimmed at Q25 with fastp and then assembled into clones with MiXCR by TCRdb, keeping productive beta chains. Duplicate CDR3 protein sequences are folded into a single record with the most common DNA and genes. The sample table records about 240,000 distinct CDR3 sequences; about 11% of these occur just once. Approximately 11% of the sample comes from the top ten. The sequenced sample was memory T cells sorted from blood. The label giving this sample's cell subset or site can be read as: CD45RO+ enriched T cells. The receptors come from a man aged 45 to 65 in good health.

This chain connects TRBV11-1 to TRBJ2-3; D may be TRBD2 (6 bases). Between the trimmed V and J ends, which lost 1 base and 3 bases, there was a span of 8 bases. CDR3 length: 14 residues. Germline V lookup: CDR1 SGHAT, CDR2 FQDESV (reference sequence). CDR3 sequence: CASSLEGLTDTQYF. DNA of the CDR3: TGTGCCAGCAGCTTAGAGGGACTGACAGATACGCAGTATTTT.

As concerns this clonotype: It is likely a read error: a sequence one base away is far more abundant. The chain employs TRBV5-8 and TRBJ2-1, with unresolved D. From germline, CDR1 is SGHTS and CDR2 YDEGEE. The CDR3 covers 11 residues. Trimming cost V 7 bases and J 1 base, with 3 bases left between them. In DNA form, the CDR3 reads TGTGCCAGCGGTTCCTACAATGAGCAGTTCTTC. Translation gives CASGSYNEQFF.

As for this clonotype: A much larger clone lies one base from this, so it may be a read error. The V and J genes are TRBV11-2 and TRBJ2-1; TRBD1 might be the D (5 bases). Germline CDR1 is SGHAT and CDR2 is FQNNGV. The CDR3 runs to 15 residues. CDR3 nucleotides: TGTGCCAGCAGCTTATTCCCAGGGAAGGCCAATGAGCGGTTCTTC. This sequence encodes CASSLFPGKANERFF.

This clonotype was detected many times. The V and J genes are TRBV5-1 and TRBJ1-5; D is possibly TRBD1 (5 bases). V shed 4 bases and J shed 5 bases, with 10 bases lying between them. From germline, CDR1 is SGHRS and CDR2 YFSETQ. The CDR3 covers 13 residues. CDR3 coding DNA: TGCGCCAGCAGCCCCTCGGGGGATCAGCCCCAGCATTTT. Protein: CASSPSGDQPQHF. The variable domain in full, completed from reference TRBV5-1 and TRBJ1-5, reads KAGVTQTPRYLIKTRGQQVTLSCSPISGHRSVSWYQQTPGQGLQFLFEYFSETQRNKGNFPGRFSGRQFSNSRSEMNVSTLELGDSALYLCASSPSGDQPQHFGDGTRLSIL.

This clonotype occurred many times. The chain links TRBV27 to TRBJ1-2; D is ambiguous. Germline assignment: CDR1 MNHEY and CDR2 SMNVEV (reference sequence). This CDR3 has 15 residues. V was pared by 0 bases and J by 4 bases, with 12 bases between. CDR3: CASSLSSQSSYGYTF. The CDR3 region has the DNA TGTGCCAGCAGTTTATCTTCCCAGTCCTCCTATGGCTACACCTTC.

This clonotype has at least ten counts. This chain links TRBV5-5 with TRBJ2-5; D is possibly TRBD1 (5 bases). Per germline, CDR1 SGHKS and CDR2 YYEKEE (reference sequence). V dropped 0 bases and J dropped 5 bases, with 11 bases sitting between them. This CDR3 contains 14 residues. This chain's CDR3 is CASSLDRNSETQYF. The CDR3 DNA is TGTGCCAGCAGCTTGGACAGGAACTCGGAGACCCAGTACTTC.

There are a few counts of this clonotype. V is TRBV25-1 and J is TRBJ2-1; 8 bases map to TRBD2. The V segment lost 2 bases and the J segment 0 bases; nucleotides outside the gene matches: 3. CDR3 length: 16 residues. CDR1 is MGHDK, CDR2 SYGVNS, per germline. CDR3 nucleotides: TGTGCCAGCAGTGAAACCAGCGGGAGCTCCTACAATGAGCAGTTCTTC. Translation: CASSETSGSSYNEQFF. The complete variable domain, with remaining parts taken from reference TRBV25-1 and TRBJ2-1, reads EADIYQTPRYLVIGTGKKITLECSQTMGHDKMYWYQQDPGMELHLIHYSYGVNSTEKGDLSSESTVSRIRTEHFPLTLESARPSHTSQYLCASSETSGSSYNEQFFGPGTRLTVL.

CDR3 in DNA: TGTGCCAGCAGCTTGGGACTAAACCCAGGGAATGAGCAGTTCTTC. Protein product: CASSLGLNPGNEQFF. J is TRBJ2-1 and V is TRBV5-4, with D possibly called TRBD1 or TRBD2 (5 bases each). CDR1 SGHNT and CDR2 YYREEE come from the germline V gene (reference sequence). The CDR3 has 15 amino acids. Between the trimmed V and J ends, which lost 0 bases and 7 bases, there was a span of 14 bases.

This clonotype has just a few counts. In DNA form, the CDR3 reads TGTGCCAGCAGCTGGACTAGCGGGAAAGGGGGGGAGCAGTACTTC. Translating it yields CASSWTSGKGGEQYF. The chain is built from TRBV6-1 and TRBJ2-7; 12 nucleotides align to TRBD2. The CDR3 consists of 15 residues. Trimming cost V 6 bases and J 7 bases; bases outside gene matches: 10. Germline V gene sequence: CDR1 MNHNS, CDR2 SASEGT.

The V and J genes are TRBV29-1 and TRBJ2-3, with 10 bases fitting TRBD2. The CDR3 totals 14 residues. Trimming took 5 bases from V and 4 from J; bases not matched to a gene: 6. The germline gives CDR1 SQVTM, CDR2 ANQGSEA. For the CDR3, the DNA is TGCAGCGTTCCCCTAGCGGGAGCCGCAGATACGCAGTATTTT. The encoded protein is CSVPLAGAADTQYF.

This clonotype has a count of ten or more. The chain has TRBV20-1 and TRBJ2-7, with D perhaps matching TRBD2 (5 bases). V shed 2 bases and J shed 3 bases, with 26 bases lying between them. The CDR3 extends over 18 amino acids. Germline assignment: CDR1 DFQATT and CDR2 SNEGSKA (reference sequence). CDR3: CSARPRYRGRSFNYEQYF. The CDR3 DNA is TGCAGTGCTAGACCTAGATACCGAGGGAGATCTTTCAACTACGAGCAGTACTTC.

In its sample, this clonotype was seen many times. This chain connects TRBV7-2 to TRBJ2-1, with D perhaps TRBD1 (6 bases). CDR3 length equals 12 residues. Germline values: CDR1 SGHTA, CDR2 FQGNSA. V was clipped by 8 bases and J by 3 bases, with 8 bases between them. In nucleotides, the CDR3 is TGTGCCAGCGGGGGCATCTACAATGAGCAGTTCTTC. It is translated as CASGGIYNEQFF.

This clonotype was seen a handful of times. The rearrangement joins TRBV6-2 or TRBV6-3 to TRBJ1-6; D uncertain. CDR1 MNHEY and CDR2 SVGEGT come from the germline V gene. V dropped 7 bases and J dropped 9 bases, with 16 bases sitting between them. CDR3 length equals 14 residues. The CDR3 DNA follows: TGTGCCAGCAACCGAATCTTCGGATCTTCACCCCTCCACTTT. Amino acid sequence: CASNRIFGSSPLHF.

The V call is TRBV5-4, the J call TRBJ2-1; no definite D call. The CDR3 has 15 residues. Deletions cut 0 bases from V and 9 bases from J, with 16 bases between. The germline gives CDR1 SGHNT, CDR2 YYREEE (reference sequence). In DNA, the CDR3 is TGTGCCAGCAGCTTGGATCCTGGCAGTGATGGTGAGCAGTTCTTC. Encoded protein: CASSLDPGSDGEQFF.